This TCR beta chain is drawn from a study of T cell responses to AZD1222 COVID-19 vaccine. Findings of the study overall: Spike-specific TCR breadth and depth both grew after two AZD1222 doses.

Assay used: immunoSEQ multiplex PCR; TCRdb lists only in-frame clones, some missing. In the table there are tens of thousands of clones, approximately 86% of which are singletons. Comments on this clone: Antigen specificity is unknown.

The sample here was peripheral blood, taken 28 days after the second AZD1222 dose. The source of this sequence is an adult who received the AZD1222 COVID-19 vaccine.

CDR3 DNA: TGTGCCAGCAGCTTCGGCCGAAAGATCTATGGCTACACCTTC. Encoded protein: CASSFGRKIYGYTF. The chain couples TRBV5-4 to TRBJ1-2; no clear D. The ends were cut back, 2 bases at V and 4 bases at J, with 12 bases in the middle. The CDR3 totals 14 residues. Germline values: CDR1 SGHNT, CDR2 YYREEE (reference sequence).